Sequencing of this TCR beta chain was carried out in a study of OX40 agonist ivuxolimab in advanced cancers. The overall study: Approximately 41% of patients had received prior checkpoint inhibitor therapy. Notes on the study in general: On average, a greater number of expanded clones characterised CD8+ T cells relative to CD4+. Low normalized T-cell clonal expansion was also seen in some nonresponders.

The V gene's germline CDR1 is LNHDA and CDR2 SQIVND (reference sequence). CDR3 length: 12 amino acids. Trimming removed 3 bases from V and 8 bases from J, with 10 bases in between. Details on this clone: What it recognizes is unknown.

Data came from immunoSEQ multiplex PCR; TCRdb stores just in-frame clones and leaves some out. Seen here are around 82,000 clones, approximately 90% observed once, and the top ten hold roughly 0.44%. The starting material was CD4+ or CD8+ T cells sorted from blood, obtained in a trial of the OX40 agonist ivuxolimab. J is TRBJ1-2 and V is TRBV19; no definite D call. The TCR was taken from an adult with an advanced solid tumor such as melanoma, head and neck, liver or kidney cancer. Here the CDR3 reads CASSMQREGYTF. CDR3 sequence (DNA): TGTGCCAGTAGTATGCAGAGGGAGGGCTACACCTTC.